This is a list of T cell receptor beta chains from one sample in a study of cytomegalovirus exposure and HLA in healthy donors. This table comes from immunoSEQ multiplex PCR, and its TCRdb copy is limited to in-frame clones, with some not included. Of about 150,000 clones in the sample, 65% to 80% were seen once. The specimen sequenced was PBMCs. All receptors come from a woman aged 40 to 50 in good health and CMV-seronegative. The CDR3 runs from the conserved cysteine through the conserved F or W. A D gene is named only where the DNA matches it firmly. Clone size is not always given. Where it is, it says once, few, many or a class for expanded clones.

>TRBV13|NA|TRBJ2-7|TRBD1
TGTGCCAGCAGCTTAGAACAGGGGGTACGAAACGAGCAGTACTTC
CASSLEQGVRNEQYF
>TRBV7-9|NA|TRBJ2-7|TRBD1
TGTGCCAGCAGCTCCTGGACAGGGGTGGACGAGCAGTACTTC
CASSSWTGVDEQYF
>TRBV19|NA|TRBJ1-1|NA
TGTGCCAGTAGTATTGCTCCGGCAGGAACAATTGAAGCTTTCTTT
CASSIAPAGTIEAFF
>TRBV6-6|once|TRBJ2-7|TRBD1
TGTGCCAGCCACAGAACGGGACAGTCGATCTACGAGCAGTACTTC
CASHRTGQSIYEQYF
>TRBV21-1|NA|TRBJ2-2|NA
TGTGCCAGCCCAGCATTAGGGACTAGCTACACCGGGGAGCTGTTTTTT
CASPALGTSYTGELFF
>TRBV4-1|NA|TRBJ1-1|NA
TGCGCCAGCAGCCAAGGTCCCCTACAGGGTAGTTTGTACACTGAAGCTTTCTTT
CASSQGPLQGSLYTEAFF
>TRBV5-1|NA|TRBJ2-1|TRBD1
TGCGCCAGCAGCCTAGGGACAGGGCTTTTACAAGGTGAGCAGTTCTTC
CASSLGTGLLQGEQFF
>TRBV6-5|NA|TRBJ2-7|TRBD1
TGTGCCAGCAGTTATGGGGACAGGGCCGACGAGCAGTACTTC
CASSYGDRADEQYF
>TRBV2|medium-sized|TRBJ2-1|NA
TGTGCCAGCAGTTCCCAACTAGTGGGGAAATACAATGAGCAGTTCTTC
CASSSQLVGKYNEQFF
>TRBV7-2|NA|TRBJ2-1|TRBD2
TGTGCCAGCAGGCTAGCGGGGAGCTCCTACAATGAGCAGTTCTTC
CASRLAGSSYNEQFF
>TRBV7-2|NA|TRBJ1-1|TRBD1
TGTGCCAGCAGTTCAGGGGGGATCCGTGCTGAAGCTTTCTTT
CASSSGGIRAEAFF
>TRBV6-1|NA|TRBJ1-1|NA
TGTGCCAGCAGTCCCGAACGGGGAACTGAAGCTTTCTTT
CASSPERGTEAFF
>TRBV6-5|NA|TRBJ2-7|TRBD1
TGTGCCAGCAGTCTCCGGGGGACAGGGGTCGAGCAGTACTTC
CASSLRGTGVEQYF
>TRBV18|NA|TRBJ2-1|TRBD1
TGTGCCAGCTCACCCCCGGGGAGAGGGGGCTATGAGCAGTTCTTC
CASSPPGRGGYEQFF
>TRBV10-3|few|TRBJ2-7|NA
TGTGCCATCAGCCAGGGCCTGAGTTCCTACGAGCAGTACTTC
CAISQGLSSYEQYF
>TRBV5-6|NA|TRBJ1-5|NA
TGTGCCAGCAGCTTGTTGGGTTTCCAGGCCAATCAGCCCCAGCATTTT
CASSLLGFQANQPQHF
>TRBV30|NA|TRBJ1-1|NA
TGTGCCTGGAGTTTTGGTGGTGGCACCGGGGCTTTCTTT
CAWSFGGGTGAFF
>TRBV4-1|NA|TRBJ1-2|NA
TGCGCCAGCAGCCAAGACCCGGTTAACTATGGCTACACCTTC
CASSQDPVNYGYTF
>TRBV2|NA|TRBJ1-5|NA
TGTGCCAGTTCGAGGCAGAGCAATCAGCCCCAGCATTTT
CASSRQSNQPQHF
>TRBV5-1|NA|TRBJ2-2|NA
TGCGCCAGCAGCTTTGGAGCGCCCGACACCGGGGAGCTGTTTTTT
CASSFGAPDTGELFF
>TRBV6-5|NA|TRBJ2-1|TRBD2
TGTGCCAGCAGACCCGCTAGCGGGGGGGTTTATGAGCAGTTCTTC
CASRPASGGVYEQFF
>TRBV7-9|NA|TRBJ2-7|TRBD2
TGTGCCAGCAGCTTAGGAGTTAGCGGGGGCTCTAGCTCCTACGAGCAGTACTTC
CASSLGVSGGSSSYEQYF
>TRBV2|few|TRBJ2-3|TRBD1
TGTGCCAGCAGTTCGGGACAGGGCACAGATACGCAGTATTTT
CASSSGQGTDTQYF